This T cell receptor (beta chain) originates from a study of a mutant IDH1 vaccine in newly diagnosed glioma. The wider study: Vaccine administration was initiated 4-6 weeks following radiotherapy alone, or with temozolomide cycles.

Time point specified: week 47, end of study. Alongside topical imiquimod, each dose of vaccine comprised 300 ug of mutant IDH1 20-mer peptide. The donors had new WHO grade 3 or 4 astrocytomas; these were IDH1-mutant and ATRX-lost. The method was immunoSEQ multiplex PCR; TCRdb's version includes in-frame clones alone and lacks a portion of them. The sample holds approximately 25,000 clones, roughly 82% seen once. Regarding this clone: Its antigen is undetermined.

The specimen was PBMCs, collected from a glioma patient whose treatment included an IDH1 peptide vaccine. This sequence was found in a man aged 35 to 55 with glioma. Some clones in this sample may be carry-over from other donors' samples.

The CDR3 region is CASSERAARILYEQYF. DNA of the CDR3: TGTGCCAGCAGTGAACGGGCAGCCCGAATACTTTACGAGCAGTACTTC. The chain carries TRBV2 and TRBJ2-7; no clear D gene. The CDR3 spans 16 residues. The germline V gene has CDR1 SNHLY and CDR2 FYNNEI. Trimming removed 2 bases at V and 4 bases at J, with 18 bases between.